The 10 T cell receptor beta chains presented below share a single source sample, sequenced in a study of beta chain features in type 1 diabetes. Expressed TCRB transcripts were sequenced because the isolated RNA had all been reverse transcribed beforehand. Generated by immunoSEQ multiplex PCR, the TCRdb table keeps only in-frame clones and is missing some. The sample has more than 150,000 clones; less than 15% are singletons. Sequencing input: central memory CD4+ T cells from blood. The receptor source for this set is a woman younger than 35 in good health.

This clone came up a few times. The chain uses TRBV2 and TRBJ1-1; tentatively, D is TRBD1 (6 bases). The germline CDR1 and CDR2 sequences are SNHLY and FYNNEI. The CDR3 length is 15 residues. Trimming shortened V by 6 bases and J by 3 bases, and 17 bases separated the two germline ends. In DNA form, the CDR3 reads TGTGCCAGCAGATCCAGACAGGCTAGGGACACTGAAGCTTTCTTT. It translates to CASRSRQARDTEAFF.

This chain joins TRBV18 and TRBJ2-1; 8 bases line up with TRBD1. The ends lost 4 bases at V and 7 bases at J; junction bases unmatched: 12. Germline V gives CDR1 KGHSH, CDR2 LQKENI. The CDR3 runs to 16 residues. CDR3 residues: CASSLLGQGARNEQFF. The CDR3 coding sequence is TGTGCCAGCTCACTTCTGGGGCAGGGGGCAAGGAATGAGCAGTTCTTC.

The table lists this clone with a few counts. V gene TRBV19 combines with J gene TRBJ1-1, with D perhaps TRBD1 (5 bases). V was cut by 5 bases and J by 2 bases, with 12 bases left in between. Germline V CDR1 and CDR2: LNHDA, SQIVND (reference sequence). This CDR3 region has 14 residues. The DNA of the CDR3 is TGTGCCAGTAGTCATCAGGGTACTAACACTGAAGCTTTCTTT. Translated: CASSHQGTNTEAFF. Looking up the rest from reference TRBV19 and TRBJ1-1 gives the full variable domain: DGGITQSPKYLFRKEGQNVTLSCEQNLNHDAMYWYRQDPGQGLRLIYYSQIVNDFQKGDIAEGYSVSREKKESFPLTVTSAQKNPTAFYLCASSHQGTNTEAFFGQGTRLTVV.

The V and J genes are TRBV28 and TRBJ1-4; a weak D match, TRBD1 (6 bases). Germline lookup yields CDR1 MDHEN and CDR2 SYDVKM. The CDR3 sequence is 14 residues long. V shed 6 bases and J shed 7 bases, with 15 bases lying between them. In nucleotides, the CDR3 is TGTGCCAGCAGCAGGGGCGGGGGCGGTGAAAAACTGTTTTTT. Translated, it gives CASSRGGGGEKLFF.

This clone showed up just a few times. V and J are TRBV15 and TRBJ2-5; TRBD1 might be the D (6 bases). The V and J ends lost 0 bases and 2 bases respectively, with 10 bases between them. Germline V gene lookup returns CDR1 LNHNV and CDR2 YYDKDF (reference sequence). The CDR3 runs 15 residues. CDR3 DNA sequence: TGTGCCACCAGCAGAGATTTTAGGGGGCAAGAGACCCAGTACTTC. Amino acids: CATSRDFRGQETQYF.

This clone was detected many times. The V call is TRBV27, the J call TRBJ1-5; perhaps TRBD1 as D (5 bases). This CDR3 is built from 15 residues. Germline V gene sequence: CDR1 MNHEY, CDR2 SMNVEV (reference sequence). The ends were cut back, 3 bases at V and 7 bases at J, with 16 bases in the middle. This CDR3 reads CASSLQGSVGQPQHF. In nucleotides, the CDR3 is TGTGCCAGCAGTTTGCAGGGTTCCGTTGGACAGCCCCAGCATTTT.

This clone turned up a few times. V gene TRBV28 combines with J gene TRBJ2-4; 7 bases match TRBD2. The V and J ends lost 6 bases and 7 bases, in that order; junction bases with no gene match: 12. The CDR3 is 15 residues long. Germline CDR1 is MDHEN and CDR2 is SYDVKM. CDR3 sequence reads: CASSRSGEARNIQYF. DNA for the CDR3: TGTGCCAGCAGCCGAAGCGGGGAGGCAAGGAACATTCAGTACTTC. The whole variable domain, filled in from reference TRBV28 and TRBJ2-4, reads DVKVTQSSRYLVKRTGEKVFLECVQDMDHENMFWYRQDPGLGLRLIYFSYDVKMKEKGDIPEGYSVSREKKERFSLILESASTNQTSMYLCASSRSGEARNIQYFGAGTRLSVL.

This clone has just a few counts. The chain couples TRBV7-9 to TRBJ2-6; D unclear. The V gene's germline CDR1 is SEHNR and CDR2 FQNEAQ (reference sequence). The CDR3 contains 15 residues. V was clipped by 1 base and J by 5 bases, with 9 bases between them. The CDR3 DNA sequence: TGTGCCAGCAGCTTAGAGTCACTAAGGGCCAACGTCCTGACTTTC. This sequence encodes CASSLESLRANVLTF. The variable domain in full, completed from reference TRBV7-9 and TRBJ2-6, reads DTGVSQNPRHKITKRGQNVTFRCDPISEHNRLYWYRQTLGQGPEFLTYFQNEAQLEKSRLLSDRFSAERPKGSFSTLEIQRTEQGDSAMYLCASSLESLRANVLTFGAGSRLTVL.

The genes are TRBV28 and TRBJ2-1; the D is unclear. This CDR3 spans 17 amino acids. Between the trimmed V and J ends, which lost 5 bases and 0 bases, there was a span of 17 bases. Germline CDR1 MDHEN, CDR2 SYDVKM. Here the CDR3 reads CASSPHRGTFSYNEQFF. The CDR3 DNA sequence: TGTGCCAGCAGTCCACATCGTGGCACCTTCTCCTACAATGAGCAGTTCTTC.

This clone was found many times. The chain is built from TRBV12-5 and TRBJ2-1; TRBD1 agrees at 7 bases. From germline, CDR1 is LGHNT and CDR2 FRNRAP. This CDR3 contains 15 residues. J gave up 5 bases and V 5 bases, and 9 bases lay outside the gene matches. The CDR3 DNA sequence: TGTGCTAGTGGTCTCACGGGACAGTACCACAATGAGCAGTTCTTC. It yields the protein CASGLTGQYHNEQFF.